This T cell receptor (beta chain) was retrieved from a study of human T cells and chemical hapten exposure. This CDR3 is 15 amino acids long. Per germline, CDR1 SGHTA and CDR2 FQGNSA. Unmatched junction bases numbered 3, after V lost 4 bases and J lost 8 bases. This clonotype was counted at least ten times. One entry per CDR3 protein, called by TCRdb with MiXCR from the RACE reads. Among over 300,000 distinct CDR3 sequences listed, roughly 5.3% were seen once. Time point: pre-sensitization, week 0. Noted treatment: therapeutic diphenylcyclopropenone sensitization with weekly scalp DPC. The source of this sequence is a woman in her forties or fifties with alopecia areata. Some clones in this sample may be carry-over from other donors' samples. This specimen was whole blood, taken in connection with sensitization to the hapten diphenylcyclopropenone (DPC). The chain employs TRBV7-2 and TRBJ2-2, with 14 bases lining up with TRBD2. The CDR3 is CASSSRLAGGGELFF. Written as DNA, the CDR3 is TGTGCCAGCAGCTCCCGACTAGCGGGAGGGGGGGAGCTGTTTTTT.